This T cell receptor (beta chain) comes out of a study of blood T cell repertoires in COVID-19. Germline assignment: CDR1 KGHSH and CDR2 LQKENI. The CDR3 is made up of 14 amino acids. V was shortened by 1 base and J by 7 bases, with 10 bases between the two germline ends. This clone has only a few counts. Original methodology: Reference gene primer amplification yielded estimated nucleated cell counts. Only in-frame clones appear in the TCRdb table, and some are missing; sequencing was by immunoSEQ multiplex PCR. That table gives V, J and clone size, and the DNA gave D and trimming. The sample holds around 220,000 clones; roughly 88% are singletons and the top ten take about 2.1%.

The rearrangement uses TRBV18 and TRBJ2-2, with D tentatively TRBD1 (5 bases). Sample: peripheral blood. The TCR comes from a woman aged 40 to 55 who had recovered from COVID-19. In DNA form, the CDR3 reads TGTGCCAGCTCACCACAGACAGACCTCGGGGAGCTGTTTTTT. This encodes CASSPQTDLGELFF.